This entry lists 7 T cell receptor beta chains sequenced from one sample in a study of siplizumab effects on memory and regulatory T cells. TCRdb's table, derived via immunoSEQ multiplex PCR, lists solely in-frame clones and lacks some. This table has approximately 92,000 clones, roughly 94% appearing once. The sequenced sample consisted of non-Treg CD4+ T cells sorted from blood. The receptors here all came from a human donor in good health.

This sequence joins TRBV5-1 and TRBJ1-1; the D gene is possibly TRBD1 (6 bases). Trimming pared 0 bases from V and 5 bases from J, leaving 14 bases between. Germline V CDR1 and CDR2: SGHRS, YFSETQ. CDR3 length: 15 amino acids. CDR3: CASSLVKGGATEAFF. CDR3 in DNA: TGCGCCAGCAGCTTGGTAAAGGGGGGAGCGACTGAAGCTTTCTTT.

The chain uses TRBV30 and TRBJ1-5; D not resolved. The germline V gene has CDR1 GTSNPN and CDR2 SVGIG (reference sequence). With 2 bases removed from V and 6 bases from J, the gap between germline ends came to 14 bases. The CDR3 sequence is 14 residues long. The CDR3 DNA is TGTGCCTGGAGTCACGCGGGGTCCGGTCAGCCCCAGCATTTT. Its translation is CAWSHAGSGQPQHF.

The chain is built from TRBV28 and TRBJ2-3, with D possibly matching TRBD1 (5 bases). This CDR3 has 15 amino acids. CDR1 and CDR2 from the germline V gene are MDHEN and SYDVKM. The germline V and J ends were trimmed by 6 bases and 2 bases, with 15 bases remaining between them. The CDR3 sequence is CASSHRLRATDTQYF. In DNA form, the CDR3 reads TGTGCCAGCAGCCATCGGCTCAGGGCCACAGATACGCAGTATTTT.

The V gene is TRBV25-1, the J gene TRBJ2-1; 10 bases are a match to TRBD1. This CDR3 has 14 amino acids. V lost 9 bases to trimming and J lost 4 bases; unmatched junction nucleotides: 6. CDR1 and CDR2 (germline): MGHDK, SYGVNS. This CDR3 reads CASSRDRGYNEQFF. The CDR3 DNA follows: TGTGCCAGTTCTCGGGACAGGGGATACAATGAGCAGTTCTTC.

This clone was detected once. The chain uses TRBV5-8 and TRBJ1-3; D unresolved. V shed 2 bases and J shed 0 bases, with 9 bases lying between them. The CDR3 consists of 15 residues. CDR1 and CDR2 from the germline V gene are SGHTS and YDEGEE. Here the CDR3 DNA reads TGTGCCAGCAGCTTTTCGATTAGCTCTGGAAACACCATATATTTT. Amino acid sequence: CASSFSISSGNTIYF.

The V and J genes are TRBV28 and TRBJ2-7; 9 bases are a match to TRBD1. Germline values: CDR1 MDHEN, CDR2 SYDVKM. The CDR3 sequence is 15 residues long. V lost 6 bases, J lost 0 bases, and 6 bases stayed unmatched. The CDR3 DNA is TGTGCCAGCAGGGCCGGGGGACAGGGCTCCTACGAGCAGTACTTC. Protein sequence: CASRAGGQGSYEQYF. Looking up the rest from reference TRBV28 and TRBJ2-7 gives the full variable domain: DVKVTQSSRYLVKRTGEKVFLECVQDMDHENMFWYRQDPGLGLRLIYFSYDVKMKEKGDIPEGYSVSREKKERFSLILESASTNQTSMYLCASRAGGQGSYEQYFGPGTRLTVT.

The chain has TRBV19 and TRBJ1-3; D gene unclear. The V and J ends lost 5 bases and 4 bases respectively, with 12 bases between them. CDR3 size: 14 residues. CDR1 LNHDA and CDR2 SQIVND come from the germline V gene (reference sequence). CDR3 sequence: CASSSDFIGNTIYF. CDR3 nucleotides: TGTGCCAGTAGTTCAGACTTTATCGGAAACACCATATATTTT.